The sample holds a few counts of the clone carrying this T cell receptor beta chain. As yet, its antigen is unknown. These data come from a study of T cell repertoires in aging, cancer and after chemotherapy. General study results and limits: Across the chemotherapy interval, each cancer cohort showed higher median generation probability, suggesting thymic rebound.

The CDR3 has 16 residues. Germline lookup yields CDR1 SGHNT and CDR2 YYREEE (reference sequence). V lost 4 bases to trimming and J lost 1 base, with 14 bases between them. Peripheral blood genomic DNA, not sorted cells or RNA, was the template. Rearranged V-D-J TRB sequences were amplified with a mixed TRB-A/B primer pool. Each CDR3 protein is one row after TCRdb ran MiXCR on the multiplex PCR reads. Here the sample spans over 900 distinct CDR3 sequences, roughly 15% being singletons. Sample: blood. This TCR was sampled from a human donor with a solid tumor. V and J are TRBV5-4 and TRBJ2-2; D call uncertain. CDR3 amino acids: CASSAPQTVNTGELFF. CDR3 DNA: TGTGCCAGCAGCGCACCCCAAACAGTGAACACCGGGGAGCTGTTTTTT.